This T cell receptor (beta chain) was recovered during a study of T cells after yellow fever vaccination. Study conclusions and caveats: Peak timing came faster in the weaker secondary response, day 5 versus 15. Re-detected after boosting: most primary clones, 96% of CD4 and about 85% of CD8. The study noted that FACS-sorted repertoires could contain abundant clonotypes contaminating from the bulk population.

Trimming at V came to 6 bases and at J to 4 bases, leaving 7 bases not matched to a gene. The germline gives CDR1 MNHEY, CDR2 SVGAGI. The CDR3 length is 14 residues. TCRdb processed the 5' RACE reads anew with MiXCR; each CDR3 protein has one entry. The sample lists about 74,000 distinct CDR3 sequences, approximately 6.9% occurring once. There are many counts of this clonotype. Its antigen is undetermined. The chain carries TRBV6-5 and TRBJ2-7, with 9 nucleotides matching TRBD1. Here the sequenced sample was CD8+ T cells sorted from PBMCs, taken roughly 5 days after the first yellow fever vaccination. The TCR originated in a young man who received the YFV17D yellow fever vaccine. CDR3 sequence (DNA): TGTGCCAGCAGCCCCGGGACAGGGCGGTACGAGCAGTACTTC. This encodes CASSPGTGRYEQYF.